The present T cell receptor beta chain was sequenced within a study of memory CD4+ T cells and cytomegalovirus serostatus. Background on the study: This sample comes from healthy Belgian adults, 9 CMV seropositive, approximately 22 seronegative.

The sort gate was single viable CD3+CD4+CD8-CD45RO+ cells for memory CD4+ T cells. How the authors handled the data: After removing out-of-frame reads, around 2,000,000 distinct TCRbeta sequences remained. Some clones are missing from TCRdb's copy, which holds only in-frame ones; the method was immunoSEQ multiplex PCR. V and J calls and clone size are as listed in that table; D and trimming were resolved from the DNA. The data contain about 50,000 clones, 82% of them seen just once; the ten biggest clones take up 0.5% to 0.6%. Sequenced input: memory CD4+ T cells from blood. The sequence derives from an adult in good health and CMV-seronegative.

The CDR3 sequence is CASNLQGLSNQPQHF. The CDR3 nucleotides are TGTGCCAGCAACCTACAGGGACTTAGCAATCAGCCCCAGCATTTT. This chain joins TRBV2 and TRBJ1-5; perhaps TRBD1 as D (6 bases). Trimming removed 7 bases from V and 0 bases from J, with 13 bases in between. The CDR3 spans 15 residues. The germline V gene encodes CDR1 SNHLY and CDR2 FYNNEI. The variable domain in full, completed from reference TRBV2 and TRBJ1-5, reads EPEVTQTPSHQVTQMGQEVILRCVPISNHLYFYWYRQILGQKVEFLVSFYNNEISEKSEIFDDQFSVERPDGSNFTLKIRSTKLEDSAMYFCASNLQGLSNQPQHFGDGTRLSIL.